The source of this TCR beta chain is a study of cytomegalovirus exposure and HLA in healthy donors. Study details: Counted in an early data release were approximately 85 million unique TCRs from HLA-typed donors. Of roughly 400 genotyped donors, around 80% grouped in the Caucasian-associated ancestry cluster. Study findings and constraints: It was 150 or so TCR beta chains that were listed as cytomegalovirus-associated. Most subjects' HLA-A and HLA-B alleles were reportedly predicted from TCR beta sequences.

Remarks on this clone: The antigen is unknown.

The CDR3 consists of 14 residues. The germline V and J ends were trimmed by 0 bases and 8 bases, with 14 bases remaining between them. Germline assignment: CDR1 GTSNPN and CDR2 SVGIG (reference sequence). This PCR relied on a set of 60 Vbeta primers and 13 Jbeta primers. Sequencing used immunoSEQ multiplex PCR; TCRdb keeps in-frame clones, though not all of them. The sample yields 75,000 to 90,000 clones, roughly 77% seen once. Sequenced input: PBMCs. The genes are TRBV30 and TRBJ1-5; D is uncertain. The clonotype comes from a man between 60 and 75 years old in good health and CMV-seronegative. CDR3 nucleotides: TGTGCCTGGAGTGTTCGACGGGTATCCGAGCCCCAGCATTTT. It specifies CAWSVRRVSEPQHF.